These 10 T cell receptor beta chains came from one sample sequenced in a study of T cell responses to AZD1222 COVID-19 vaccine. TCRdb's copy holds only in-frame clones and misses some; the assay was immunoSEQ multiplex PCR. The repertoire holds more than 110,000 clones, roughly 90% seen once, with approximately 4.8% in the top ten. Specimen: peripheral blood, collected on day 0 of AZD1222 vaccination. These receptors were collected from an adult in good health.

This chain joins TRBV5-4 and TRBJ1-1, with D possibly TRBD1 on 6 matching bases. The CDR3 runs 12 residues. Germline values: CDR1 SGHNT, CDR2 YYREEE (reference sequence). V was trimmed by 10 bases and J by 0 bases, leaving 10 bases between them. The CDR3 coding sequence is TGTGCCTCACAGGGCATGAACACTGAAGCTTTCTTT. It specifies CASQGMNTEAFF.

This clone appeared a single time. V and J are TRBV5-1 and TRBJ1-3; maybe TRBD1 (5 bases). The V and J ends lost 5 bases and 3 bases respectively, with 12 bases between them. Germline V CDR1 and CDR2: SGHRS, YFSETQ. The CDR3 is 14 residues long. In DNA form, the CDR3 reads TGCGCCAGCAGTCTCACAGGTTATGGAAACACCATATATTTT. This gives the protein CASSLTGYGNTIYF.

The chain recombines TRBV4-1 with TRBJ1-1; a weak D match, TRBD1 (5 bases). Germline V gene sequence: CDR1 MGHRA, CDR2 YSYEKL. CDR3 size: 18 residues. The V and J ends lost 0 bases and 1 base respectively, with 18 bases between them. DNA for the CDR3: TGCGCCAGCAGCCAAGATTACGGGCAGGGCTGGCGGAACACTGAAGCTTTCTTT. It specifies CASSQDYGQGWRNTEAFF.

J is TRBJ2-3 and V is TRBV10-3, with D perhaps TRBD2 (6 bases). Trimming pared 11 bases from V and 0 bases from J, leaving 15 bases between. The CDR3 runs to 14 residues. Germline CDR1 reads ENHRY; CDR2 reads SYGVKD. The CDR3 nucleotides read TGTGCCCTTAAGCGGGTTTTAAGCACAGATACGCAGTATTTT. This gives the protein CALKRVLSTDTQYF.

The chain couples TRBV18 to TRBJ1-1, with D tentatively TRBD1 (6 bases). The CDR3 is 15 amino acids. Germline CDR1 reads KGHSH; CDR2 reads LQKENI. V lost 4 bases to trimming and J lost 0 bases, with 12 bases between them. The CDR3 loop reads CASSQDRRVNTEAFF. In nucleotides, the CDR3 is TGTGCCAGCTCACAAGACAGGAGGGTGAACACTGAAGCTTTCTTT.

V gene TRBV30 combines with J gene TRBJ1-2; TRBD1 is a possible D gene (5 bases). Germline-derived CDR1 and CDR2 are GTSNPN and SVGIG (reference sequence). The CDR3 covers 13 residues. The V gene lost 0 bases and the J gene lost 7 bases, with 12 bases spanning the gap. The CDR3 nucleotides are TGTGCCTGGAGTGTGGGCCAGGGCGGTGGCTACACCTTC. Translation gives CAWSVGQGGGYTF.

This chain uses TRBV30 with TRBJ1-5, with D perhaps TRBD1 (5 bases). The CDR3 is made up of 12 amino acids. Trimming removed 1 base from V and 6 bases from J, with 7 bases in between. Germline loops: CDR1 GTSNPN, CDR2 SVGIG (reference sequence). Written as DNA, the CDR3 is TGTGCCTGGAGTGAGGGGATTCAGCCCCAGCATTTT. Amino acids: CAWSEGIQPQHF.

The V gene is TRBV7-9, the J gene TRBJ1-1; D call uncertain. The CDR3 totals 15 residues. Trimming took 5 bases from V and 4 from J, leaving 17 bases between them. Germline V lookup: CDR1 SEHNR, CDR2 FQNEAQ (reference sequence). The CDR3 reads CASSDLGGLGTEAFF. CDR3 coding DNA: TGTGCCAGCAGCGACCTGGGCGGTTTGGGCACTGAAGCTTTCTTT.

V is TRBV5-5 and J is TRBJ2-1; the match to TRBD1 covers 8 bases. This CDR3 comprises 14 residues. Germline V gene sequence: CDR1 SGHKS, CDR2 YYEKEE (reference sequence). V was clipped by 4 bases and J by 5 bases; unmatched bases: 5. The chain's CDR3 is CASSPGQGNNEQFF. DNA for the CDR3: TGTGCCAGCAGCCCCGGACAGGGAAACAATGAGCAGTTCTTC.

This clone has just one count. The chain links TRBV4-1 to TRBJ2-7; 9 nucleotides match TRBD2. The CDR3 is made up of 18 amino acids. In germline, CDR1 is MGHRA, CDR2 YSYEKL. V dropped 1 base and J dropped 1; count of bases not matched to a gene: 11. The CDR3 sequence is CASSQVAASGTGSYEQYF. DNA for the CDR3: TGCGCCAGCAGCCAAGTCGCGGCTAGCGGGACGGGGTCCTACGAGCAGTACTTC.